A selection of T cell receptor beta chains follows, all from one sample in a study of T cell changes during pregnancy in multiple sclerosis. Profiling relied on immunoSEQ multiplex PCR, and the TCRdb table lists in-frame clones only, not all of them. Here the sample spans roughly 88,000 clones, about 92% being singletons. Source: peripheral blood, taken in the first trimester of pregnancy. These TCRs come from a female donor with multiple sclerosis, enrolled in a pregnancy study. Each CDR3 is given with its conserved first and last residue. The D gene is left open where the match is weak. Expanded clones get a size class; other rows say once, few or many, or leave the size out.

j_call d_call v_call clone_size cdr3_length cdr3_nt cdr3_aa
TRBJ2-3 TRBD1 TRBV5-4 - 14 TGTGCCAGCAGCTTGAAGCAGGGGGCAGATACGCAGTATTTT CASSLKQGADTQYF
TRBJ2-1 - TRBV14 - 12 TGTGCCAGCAGCCTTGAGGACAATGAGCAGTTCTTC CASSLEDNEQFF
TRBJ2-7 TRBD2 TRBV5-1 - 14 TGCGCCAGCAGCGATTATAGCGGGGGATACGAGCAGTACTTC CASSDYSGGYEQYF
TRBJ1-1 - TRBV13 - 14 TGTGCCAGCAGCTTAGAGGGGGGGGGAACTGAAGCTTTCTTT CASSLEGGGTEAFF
TRBJ2-7 TRBD2 TRBV5-1 - 16 TGCGCCAGCAGCTACACACAAGACGGGAGGGCCTACGAGCAGTACTTC CASSYTQDGRAYEQYF
TRBJ1-1 - TRBV28 - 14 TGTGCCAGCAGTTTAGGGGCAGTTAACACTGAAGCTTTCTTT CASSLGAVNTEAFF
TRBJ1-1 TRBD1 TRBV5-1 - 14 TGCGCCAGCAGCTTTCAGGGGGCGGGAACTGAAGCTTTCTTT CASSFQGAGTEAFF
TRBJ2-1 - TRBV15 once 14 TGTGCCACCAGCAATTTCTGGGAGGCTGGAGAGCAGTTCTTC CATSNFWEAGEQFF
TRBJ2-1 - TRBV27 - 16 TGTGCCAGCAGTTCCCGTAAGGGCCCCGGGAACAATGAGCAGTTCTTC CASSSRKGPGNNEQFF
TRBJ1-5 TRBD1 TRBV30 few 15 TGTGCCTGCGACTCCGGGACAGGGATCAATCAGCCCCAGCATTTT CACDSGTGINQPQHF
TRBJ2-2 - TRBV7-2 - 16 TGTGCCAGCAGTCGCGGCTCGGGTGAGAAGGCCGGGGAGCTGTTTTTT CASSRGSGEKAGELFF
TRBJ2-3 - TRBV13 - 14 TGTGCCAGCAGCACCGGGACTGGCACAGATACGCAGTATTTT CASSTGTGTDTQYF
TRBJ2-2 TRBD2 TRBV7-2 - 15 TGTGCCAGACGGTTACTAGCGGGGGGGACCGGGGAGCTGTTTTTT CARRLLAGGTGELFF
TRBJ1-4 - TRBV5-1 - 12 TGCGCCAGCAGCTTTAGGCGGGAAAAACTGTTTTTT CASSFRREKLFF
TRBJ2-7 TRBD2 TRBV5-4 once 16 TGTGCCAGCAGCTGGCTTACAGCGGGAGGGTCCTACGAGCAGTACTTC CASSWLTAGGSYEQYF
TRBJ2-7 TRBD2 TRBV5-1 - 15 TGCGCCAGCAGCTTGCTCGGCGGGAGCTCCTACGAGCAGTACTTC CASSLLGGSSYEQYF
TRBJ2-1 TRBD2 TRBV9 - 16 TGTGCCAGCAGCTCTAGCGGGAGTCCCTCCTACAATGAGCAGTTCTTC CASSSSGSPSYNEQFF
TRBJ2-1 - TRBV27 - 16 TGTGCCAGCAGTTTATCCACAGGCCTCCTAATCAATGAGCAGTTCTTC CASSLSTGLLINEQFF
TRBJ1-4 - TRBV28 - 11 TGTGCCAGCAGCCTGGGAGTTCAACTGTTTTTT CASSLGVQLFF
TRBJ2-7 TRBD2 TRBV6-5 - 14 TGTGCCAGCAGTTACGGACTAGCTACCTACGAGCAGTACTTC CASSYGLATYEQYF
TRBJ2-2 - TRBV7-6 - 17 TGTGCCAGCAGCCCGACAGCGACAGCTAAAGGCACCGGGGAGCTGTTTTTT CASSPTATAKGTGELFF
TRBJ1-1 - TRBV10-1 - 16 TGCGCCAGCAGTGATAACCCAGGGTGGCAGGGTTCTGAAGCTTTCTTT CASSDNPGWQGSEAFF
TRBJ2-5 - TRBV28 once 14 TGTGCCAGCAGTTTAACAGACCTTCAAGAGACCCAGTACTTC CASSLTDLQETQYF
TRBJ2-4 - TRBV23-1 - 14 TGCGCCAGCAGTCTTAGACTAGCCAAAAACATTCAGTACTTC CASSLRLAKNIQYF
TRBJ1-1 TRBD1 TRBV12-5 - 19 TGTGCTAGTGGCAGGGGACAGAGCCAGCTTATATCTATGAACACTGAAGCTTTCTTT CASGRGQSQLISMNTEAFF
TRBJ2-3 TRBD2 TRBV7-8 few 16 TGTGCCAGCAGCATCGCGACTAGCGGGACTGGTGATACGCAGTATTTT CASSIATSGTGDTQYF
TRBJ1-2 TRBD1 TRBV28 few 14 TGTGCCAGCAGTAAGACAGGGGGCAACTATGGCTACACCTTC CASSKTGGNYGYTF
TRBJ2-7 - TRBV19 - 18 TGTGCCAGTAGTCCGATCCCTGGTTTTGGACAGTTAAACTACGAGCAGTACTTC CASSPIPGFGQLNYEQYF
TRBJ2-1 TRBD2 TRBV28 - 15 TGTGCCAGCAGTTTCAGACTAGCGGGACGAGGGGAGCAGTTCTTC CASSFRLAGRGEQFF
TRBJ2-5 TRBD2 TRBV10-1 - 15 TGCGCCAGCAGCCCTGGTCCTAGCGGGAGAAAGACCCAGTACTTC CASSPGPSGRKTQYF
TRBJ2-3 TRBD2 TRBV7-6 - 16 TGTGCCAGCAGTCCCGTCCGGTCGGGAGGGACAGATACGCAGTATTTT CASSPVRSGGTDTQYF
TRBJ1-1 - TRBV19 - 14 TGTGCCAGTAGTATGGAGGGCAGAAACACTGAAGCTTTCTTT CASSMEGRNTEAFF
TRBJ1-1 - TRBV19 - 12 TGTGCCACAAAGACGGGGAACACTGAAGCTTTCTTT CATKTGNTEAFF